This TCR beta chain comes out of a study of CD8 T cells in Susac syndrome. Whole-study context: Five or six sequenced Susac syndrome patients had clinically active disease, while 8 or 9 were in remission.

Random hexamers served to reverse transcribe roughly 0.5 to 1 ug RNA. The method of amplification for TCR beta CDR3 was immunoSEQ multiplex PCR, covering 54 Vbeta and 13 Jbeta. From the immunoSEQ multiplex PCR reads, TCRdb called clonotypes with MiXCR, one entry per CDR3 protein. The data contain more than 150,000 distinct CDR3 sequences, approximately 94% of them singletons. Turning to this clonotype: Its antigen remains unidentified.

The T cells that were sequenced for TCR beta were CD8+ and CD4+ cells from blood. Study-wide points: In Susac patients, clonal expansion was not detected in CD4+ cells.

This CDR3 contains 13 residues. In germline, CDR1 is LGHDT, CDR2 YNNKEL (reference sequence). Germline trimming cut 9 bases from V and 4 bases from J; bases unmatched to any gene: 6. The V gene is TRBV3-1, the J gene TRBJ2-7; 10 nucleotides match TRBD1. The material sequenced was CD4+ T cells from PBMCs. The clonotype comes from a human donor with Susac syndrome. The CDR3 nucleotides are TGTGCCAGTCAGTCGGGACAGGGGTACGAGCAGTACTTC. Translation gives CASQSGQGYEQYF.